This T cell receptor (beta chain) was found in a study of human T cells and chemical hapten exposure. Study background: Diphenylcyclopropenone, dosed weekly to the scalp, was given to patients throughout the roughly 25-week study.

Sample time point: patch test 1, 2 weeks after DPC sensitization. The treatment is: therapeutic diphenylcyclopropenone sensitization with weekly scalp DPC. It was unfractionated whole blood from which total RNA was extracted. MiXCR, applied by TCRdb to the RACE reads, yields one record per CDR3 protein. The data hold fewer than 400,000 distinct CDR3 sequences, with approximately 6.9% observed a single time. Germline CDR1 DFQATT, CDR2 SNEGSKA (reference sequence). J was trimmed by 3 bases and V by 7 bases; bases with no gene match: 6. CDR3 size: 13 residues. The clonotype comes from a woman between 18 and 30 years old with alopecia areata. Some clones in this sample may be carry-over from other donors' samples. The source material was whole blood, sampled in connection with sensitization to the hapten diphenylcyclopropenone (DPC). The V and J genes are TRBV20-1 and TRBJ2-1; 7 bases match TRBD2. The CDR3, as DNA: TGCAGTGTTACAGCGGGGATCTACAATGAGCAGTTCTTC. Its translation: CSVTAGIYNEQFF.